This T cell receptor (beta chain) was captured by sequencing in a study of beta chain features in type 1 diabetes. Broader study findings: Shortening that was moderate but significant affected the TCRB CDR3s of Type 1 diabetes patients in all four CD4+ subsets.

Only a few counts were recorded for this clone. No antigen is known for it. Expressed TCRB transcripts were sequenced because the isolated RNA had all been reverse transcribed beforehand. Sequencing was performed with immunoSEQ multiplex PCR; in TCRdb, only in-frame clones are kept and a portion is missing. Of 350,000 to 400,000 clones in the sample, around 13% were seen once. Germline-derived CDR1 and CDR2 are MRHNA and SNTAGT. The CDR3 totals 16 residues. With V trimmed by 7 bases and J by 7 bases, 13 bases remained unmatched. The gene calls are TRBV6-4 and TRBJ2-1; 10 positions match TRBD1. This receptor was taken from a woman under 30 with type 1 diabetes. Input material: naive CD4+ T cells from blood. The CDR3 protein is CASNSTRDRGENEQFF. The CDR3 DNA sequence: TGTGCCAGCAATTCGACCCGGGACAGGGGAGAAAATGAGCAGTTCTTC.